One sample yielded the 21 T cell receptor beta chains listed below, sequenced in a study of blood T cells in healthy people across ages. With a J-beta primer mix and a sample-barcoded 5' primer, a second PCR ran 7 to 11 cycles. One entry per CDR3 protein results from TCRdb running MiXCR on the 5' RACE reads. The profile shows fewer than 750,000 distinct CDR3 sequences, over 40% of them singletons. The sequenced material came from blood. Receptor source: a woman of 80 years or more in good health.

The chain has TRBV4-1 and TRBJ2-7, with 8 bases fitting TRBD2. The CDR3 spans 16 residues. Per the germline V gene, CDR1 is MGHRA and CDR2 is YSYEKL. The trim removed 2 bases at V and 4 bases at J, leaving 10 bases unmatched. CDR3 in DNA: TGCGCCAGCAGCCAACCTCAGCCGGGGGGGTTGTACGAGCAGTACTTC. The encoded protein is CASSQPQPGGLYEQYF.

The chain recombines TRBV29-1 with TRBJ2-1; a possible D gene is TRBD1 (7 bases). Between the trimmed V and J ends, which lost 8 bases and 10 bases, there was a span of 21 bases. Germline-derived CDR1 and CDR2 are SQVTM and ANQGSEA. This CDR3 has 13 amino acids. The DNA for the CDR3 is TGCAGCATAGCAGGGGGACTCCAACTCGAGCAGTTCTTC. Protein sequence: CSIAGGLQLEQFF.

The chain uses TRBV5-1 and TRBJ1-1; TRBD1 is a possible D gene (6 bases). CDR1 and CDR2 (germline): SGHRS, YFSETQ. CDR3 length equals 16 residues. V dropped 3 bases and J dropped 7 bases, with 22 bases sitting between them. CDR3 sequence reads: CASSSTVGTIYSEAFF. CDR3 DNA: TGCGCCAGCAGCTCTACGGTCGGGACAATCTACAGTGAAGCTTTCTTT.

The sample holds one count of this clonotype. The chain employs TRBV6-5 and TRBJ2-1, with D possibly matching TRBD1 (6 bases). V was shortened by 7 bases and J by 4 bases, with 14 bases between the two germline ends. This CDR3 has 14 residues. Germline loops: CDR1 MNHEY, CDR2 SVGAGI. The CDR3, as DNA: TGTGCCAGCACTTCCGGGACACCTTACAATGAGCAGTTCTTC. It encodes CASTSGTPYNEQFF.

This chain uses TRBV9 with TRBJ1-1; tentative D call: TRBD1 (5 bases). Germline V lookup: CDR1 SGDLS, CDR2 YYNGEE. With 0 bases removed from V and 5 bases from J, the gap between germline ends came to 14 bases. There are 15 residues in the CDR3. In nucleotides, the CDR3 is TGTGCCAGCAGCGTAGGCGGGGCAGAACTAACTGAAGCTTTCTTT. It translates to CASSVGGAELTEAFF.

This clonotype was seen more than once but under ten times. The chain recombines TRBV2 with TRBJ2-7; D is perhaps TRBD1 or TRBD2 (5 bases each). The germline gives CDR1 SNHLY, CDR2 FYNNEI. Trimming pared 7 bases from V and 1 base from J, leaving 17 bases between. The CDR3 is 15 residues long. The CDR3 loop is CASNPSGTGSYEQYF. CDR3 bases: TGTGCCAGCAATCCCTCCGGGACCGGATCCTACGAGCAGTACTTC.

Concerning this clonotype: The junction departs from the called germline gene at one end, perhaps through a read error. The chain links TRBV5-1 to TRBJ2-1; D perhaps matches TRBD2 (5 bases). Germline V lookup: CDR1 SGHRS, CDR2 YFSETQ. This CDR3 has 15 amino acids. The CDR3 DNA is TGCGCCAACAGCCCGAGCGGTAGCTCCTACAATGAGCAGTTCTTC. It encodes CANSPSGSSYNEQFF.

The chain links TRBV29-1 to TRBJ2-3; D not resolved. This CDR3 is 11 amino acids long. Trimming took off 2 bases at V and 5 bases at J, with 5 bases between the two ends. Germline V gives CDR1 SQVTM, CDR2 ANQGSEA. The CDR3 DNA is TGCAGCGTTGAATGGGTAGATACGCAGTATTTT. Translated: CSVEWVDTQYF.

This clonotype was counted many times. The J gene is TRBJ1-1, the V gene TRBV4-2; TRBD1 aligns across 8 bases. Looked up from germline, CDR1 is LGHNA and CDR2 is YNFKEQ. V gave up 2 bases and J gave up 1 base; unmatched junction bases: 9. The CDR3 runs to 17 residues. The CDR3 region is CASSQQYGQGKNTEAFF. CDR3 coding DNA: TGTGCCAGCAGCCAACAATACGGACAGGGAAAGAACACTGAAGCTTTCTTT.

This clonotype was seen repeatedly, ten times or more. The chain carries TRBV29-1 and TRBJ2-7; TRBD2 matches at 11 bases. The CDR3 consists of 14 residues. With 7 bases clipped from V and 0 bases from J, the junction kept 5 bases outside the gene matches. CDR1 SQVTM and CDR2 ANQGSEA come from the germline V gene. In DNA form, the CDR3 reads TGCAGCGCAGCCGGGACTAGCGGCTCCTACGAGCAGTACTTC. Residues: CSAAGTSGSYEQYF.

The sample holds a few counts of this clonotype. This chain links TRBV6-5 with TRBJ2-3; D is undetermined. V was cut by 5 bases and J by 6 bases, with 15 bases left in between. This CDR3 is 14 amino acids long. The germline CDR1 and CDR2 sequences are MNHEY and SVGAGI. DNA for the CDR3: TGTGCCAGCAGTGCCCCTACTCTTGGTGATACGCAGTATTTT. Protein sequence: CASSAPTLGDTQYF.

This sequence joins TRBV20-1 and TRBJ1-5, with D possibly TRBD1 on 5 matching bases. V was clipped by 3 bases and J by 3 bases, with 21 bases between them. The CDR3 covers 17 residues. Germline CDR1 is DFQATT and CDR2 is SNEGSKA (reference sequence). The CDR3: CSASRQKGRLYNQPQHF. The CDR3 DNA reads TGCAGTGCTAGTCGCCAGAAGGGGAGGCTATACAATCAGCCCCAGCATTTT.

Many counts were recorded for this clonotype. CDR3 in amino acids: CATSRPGALAKNIQYF. Written as DNA, the CDR3 is TGTGCCACCAGCAGACCTGGGGCTTTGGCCAAAAACATTCAGTACTTC. This chain uses TRBV15 with TRBJ2-4, with a tentative D call TRBD1 (5 bases). This CDR3 has 16 residues. Germline CDR1 and CDR2: LNHNV and YYDKDF (reference sequence). The V end was cut by 2 bases, the J end by 1 base, with 12 bases between.

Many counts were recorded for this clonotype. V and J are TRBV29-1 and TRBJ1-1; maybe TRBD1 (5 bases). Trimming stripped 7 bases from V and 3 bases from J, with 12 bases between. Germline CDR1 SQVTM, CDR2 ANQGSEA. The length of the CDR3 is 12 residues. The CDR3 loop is CSAKGPYTEAFF. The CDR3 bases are TGCAGCGCGAAGGGGCCCTACACTGAAGCTTTCTTT.

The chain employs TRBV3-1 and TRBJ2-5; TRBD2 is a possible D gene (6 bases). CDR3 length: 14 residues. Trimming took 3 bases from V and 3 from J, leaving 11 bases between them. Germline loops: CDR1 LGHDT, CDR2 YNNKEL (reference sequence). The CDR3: CASSQDIAEETQYF. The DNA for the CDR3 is TGTGCCAGCAGCCAGGATATAGCGGAAGAGACCCAGTACTTC.

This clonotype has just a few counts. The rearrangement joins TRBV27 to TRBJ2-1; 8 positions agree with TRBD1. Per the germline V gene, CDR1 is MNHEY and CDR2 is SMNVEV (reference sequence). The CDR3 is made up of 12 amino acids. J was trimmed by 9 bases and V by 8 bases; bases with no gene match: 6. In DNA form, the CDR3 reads TGTGCCAGCTCCAAAGACAGGGGTGAGCAGTTCTTC. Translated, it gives CASSKDRGEQFF.

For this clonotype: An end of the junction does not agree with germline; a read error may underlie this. Written as DNA, the CDR3 is TGTACCAGCAGCCAGAGGTCGACTTTAGAGACCCAGTACTTC. It encodes CTSSQRSTLETQYF. The chain couples TRBV3-1 to TRBJ2-5, with D unclear. There are 14 residues in the CDR3. In germline, CDR1 is LGHDT, CDR2 YNNKEL (reference sequence).

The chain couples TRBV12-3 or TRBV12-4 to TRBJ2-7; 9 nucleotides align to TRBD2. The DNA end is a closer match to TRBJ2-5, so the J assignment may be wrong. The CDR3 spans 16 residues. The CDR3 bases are TGTGCCAGCAGTCCCCTCGGTAGCGGGGGCGGAGAGACCCAGTACTTC. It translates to CASSPLGSGGGETQYF.

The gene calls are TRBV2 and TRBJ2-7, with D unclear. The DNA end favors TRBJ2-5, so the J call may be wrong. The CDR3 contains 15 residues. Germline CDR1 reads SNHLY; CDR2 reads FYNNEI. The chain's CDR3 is CASSGDRVAQETQYF. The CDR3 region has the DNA TGTGCCAGCAGTGGAGACCGAGTAGCCCAAGAGACCCAGTACTTC.

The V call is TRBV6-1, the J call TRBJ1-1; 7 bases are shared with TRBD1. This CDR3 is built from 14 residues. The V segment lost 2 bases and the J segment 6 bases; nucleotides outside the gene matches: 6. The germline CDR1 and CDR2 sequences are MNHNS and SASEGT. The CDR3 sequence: CASSEWRQGPEAFF. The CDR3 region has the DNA TGTGCCAGCAGTGAATGGAGACAGGGCCCTGAAGCTTTCTTT.

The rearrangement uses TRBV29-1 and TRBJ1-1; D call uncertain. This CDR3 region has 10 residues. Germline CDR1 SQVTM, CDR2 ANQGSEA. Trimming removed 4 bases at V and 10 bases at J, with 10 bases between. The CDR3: CSVVREGAFF. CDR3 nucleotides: TGCAGCGTTGTAAGAGAAGGAGCTTTCTTT.